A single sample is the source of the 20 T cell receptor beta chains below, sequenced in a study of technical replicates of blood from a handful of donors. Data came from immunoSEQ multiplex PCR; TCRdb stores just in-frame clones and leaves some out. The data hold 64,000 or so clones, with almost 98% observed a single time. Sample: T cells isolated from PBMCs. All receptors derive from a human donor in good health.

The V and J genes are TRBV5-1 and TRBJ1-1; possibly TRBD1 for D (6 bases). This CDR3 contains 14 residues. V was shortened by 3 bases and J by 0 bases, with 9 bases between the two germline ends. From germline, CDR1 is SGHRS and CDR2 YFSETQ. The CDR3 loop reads CASSWGHMNTEAFF. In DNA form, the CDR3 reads TGCGCCAGCAGCTGGGGACATATGAACACTGAAGCTTTCTTT.

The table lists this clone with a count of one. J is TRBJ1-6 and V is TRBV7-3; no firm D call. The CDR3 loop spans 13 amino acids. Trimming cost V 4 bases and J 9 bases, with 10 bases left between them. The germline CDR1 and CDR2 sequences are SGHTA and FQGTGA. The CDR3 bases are TGTGCCAGCAGCTCTGGGAGTCGTTCACCCCTCCACTTT. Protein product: CASSSGSRSPLHF. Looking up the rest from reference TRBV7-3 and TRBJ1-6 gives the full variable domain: GAGVSQTPSNKVTEKGKYVELRCDPISGHTALYWYRQSLGQGPEFLIYFQGTGAADDSGLPNDRFFAVRPEGSVSTLKIQRTERGDSAVYLCASSSGSRSPLHFGNGTRLTVT.

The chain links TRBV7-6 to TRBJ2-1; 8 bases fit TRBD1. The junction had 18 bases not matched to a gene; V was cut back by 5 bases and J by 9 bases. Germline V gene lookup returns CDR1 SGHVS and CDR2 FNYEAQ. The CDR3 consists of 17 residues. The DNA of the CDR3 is TGTGCCAGCAGCCTTAGGTTTGGCGGACAGGGTGTAAGTGAGCAGTTCTTC. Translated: CASSLRFGGQGVSEQFF.

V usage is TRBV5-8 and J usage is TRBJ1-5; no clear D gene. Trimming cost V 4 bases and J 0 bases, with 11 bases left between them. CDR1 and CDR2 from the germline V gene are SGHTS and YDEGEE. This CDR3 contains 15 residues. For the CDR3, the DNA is TGTGCCAGCAGCCTCACAGTGCGTAGCAATCAGCCCCAGCATTTT. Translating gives CASSLTVRSNQPQHF.

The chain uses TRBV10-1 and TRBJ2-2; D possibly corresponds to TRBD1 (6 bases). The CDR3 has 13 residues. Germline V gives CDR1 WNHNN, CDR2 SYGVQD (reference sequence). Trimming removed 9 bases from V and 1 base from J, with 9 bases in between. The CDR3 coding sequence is TGCGCCAGTAGGACAGAGAACACCGGGGAGCTGTTTTTT. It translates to CASRTENTGELFF.

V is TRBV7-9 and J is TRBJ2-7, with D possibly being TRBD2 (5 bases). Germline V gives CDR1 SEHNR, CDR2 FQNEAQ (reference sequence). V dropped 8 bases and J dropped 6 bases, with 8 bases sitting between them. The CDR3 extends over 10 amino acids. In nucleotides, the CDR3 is TGTGCCAGCGGAGGAAGCGAGCAGTACTTC. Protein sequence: CASGGSEQYF.

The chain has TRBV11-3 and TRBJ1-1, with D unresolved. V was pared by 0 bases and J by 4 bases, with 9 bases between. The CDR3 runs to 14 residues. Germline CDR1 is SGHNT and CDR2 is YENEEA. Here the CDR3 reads CASSLDVRGTEAFF. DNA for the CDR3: TGTGCCAGCAGCTTAGATGTGCGGGGCACTGAAGCTTTCTTT.

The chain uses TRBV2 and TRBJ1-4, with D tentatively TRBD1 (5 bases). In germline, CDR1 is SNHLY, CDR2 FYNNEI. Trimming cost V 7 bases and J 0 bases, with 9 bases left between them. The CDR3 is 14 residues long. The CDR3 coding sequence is TGTGCCAGCACTGACAGAACAACTAATGAAAAACTGTTTTTT. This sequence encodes CASTDRTTNEKLFF.

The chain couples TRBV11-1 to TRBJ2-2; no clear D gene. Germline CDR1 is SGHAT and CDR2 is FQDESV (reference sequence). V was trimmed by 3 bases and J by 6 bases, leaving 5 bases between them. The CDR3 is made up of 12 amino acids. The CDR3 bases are TGTGCCAGCAGCTTTAGCTCCGGGGAGCTGTTTTTT. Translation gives CASSFSSGELFF.

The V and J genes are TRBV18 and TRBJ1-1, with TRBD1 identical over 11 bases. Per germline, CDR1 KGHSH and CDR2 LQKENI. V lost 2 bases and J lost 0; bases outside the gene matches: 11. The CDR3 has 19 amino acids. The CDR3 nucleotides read TGTGCCAGCTCACCATCGGCCGGGACAGGGGGGGGTCTGAACACTGAAGCTTTCTTT. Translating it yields CASSPSAGTGGGLNTEAFF.

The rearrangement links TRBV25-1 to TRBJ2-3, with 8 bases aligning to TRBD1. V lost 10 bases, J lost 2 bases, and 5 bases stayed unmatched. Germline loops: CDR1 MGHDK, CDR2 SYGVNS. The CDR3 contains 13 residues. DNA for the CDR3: TGTGCCACCCAGACAGGGGCCACAGATACGCAGTATTTT. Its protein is CATQTGATDTQYF.

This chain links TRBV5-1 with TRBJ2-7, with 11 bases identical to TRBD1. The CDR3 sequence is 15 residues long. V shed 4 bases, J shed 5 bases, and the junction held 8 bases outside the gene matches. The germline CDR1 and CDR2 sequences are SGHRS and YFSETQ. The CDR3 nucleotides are TGCGCCAGCAGCGCAGGACAGGGGGCAGACGACGAGCAGTACTTC. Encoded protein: CASSAGQGADDEQYF.

The CDR3 bases are TGTGCCAGCACCCCGGTGGCCGGGGAGACCCAGTACTTC. This encodes CASTPVAGETQYF. The V and J genes are TRBV5-4 and TRBJ2-5; unclear D gene. In germline, CDR1 is SGHNT, CDR2 YYREEE (reference sequence). Trimming left V 6 bases short and J 5 bases short, with 14 bases between. CDR3 length: 13 amino acids.

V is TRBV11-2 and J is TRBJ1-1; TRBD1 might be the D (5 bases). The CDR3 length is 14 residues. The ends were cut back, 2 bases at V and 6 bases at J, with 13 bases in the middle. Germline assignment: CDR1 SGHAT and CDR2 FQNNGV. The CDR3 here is CASSLQGSGAEAFF. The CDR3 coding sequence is TGTGCCAGCAGCTTACAGGGATCGGGCGCTGAAGCTTTCTTT.

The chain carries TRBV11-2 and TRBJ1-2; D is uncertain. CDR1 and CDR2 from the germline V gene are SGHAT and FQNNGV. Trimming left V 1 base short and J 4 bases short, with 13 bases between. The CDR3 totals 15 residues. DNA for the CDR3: TGTGCCAGCAGCTTAGTACTGTCTGACATCTATGGCTACACCTTC. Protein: CASSLVLSDIYGYTF.

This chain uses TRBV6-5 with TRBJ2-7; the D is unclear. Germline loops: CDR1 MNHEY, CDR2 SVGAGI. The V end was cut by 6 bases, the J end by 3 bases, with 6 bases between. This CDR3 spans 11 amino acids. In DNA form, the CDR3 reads TGTGCCAGCAGGGTACTCTACGAGCAGTACTTC. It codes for CASRVLYEQYF.

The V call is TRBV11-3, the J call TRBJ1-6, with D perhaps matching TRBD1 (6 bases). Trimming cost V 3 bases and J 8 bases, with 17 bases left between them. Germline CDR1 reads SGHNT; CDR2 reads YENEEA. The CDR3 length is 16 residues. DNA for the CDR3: TGTGCCAGCAGCTTGAGTCTTGGACAGTTCGATTCACCCCTCCACTTT. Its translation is CASSLSLGQFDSPLHF.

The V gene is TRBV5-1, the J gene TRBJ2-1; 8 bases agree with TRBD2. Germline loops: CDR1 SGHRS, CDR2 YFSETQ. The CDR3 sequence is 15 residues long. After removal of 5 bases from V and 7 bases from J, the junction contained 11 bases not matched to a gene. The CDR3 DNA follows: TGCGCCAGCAGTTTCCTAGCGGGTGTTCAAAATGAGCAGTTCTTC. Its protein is CASSFLAGVQNEQFF.

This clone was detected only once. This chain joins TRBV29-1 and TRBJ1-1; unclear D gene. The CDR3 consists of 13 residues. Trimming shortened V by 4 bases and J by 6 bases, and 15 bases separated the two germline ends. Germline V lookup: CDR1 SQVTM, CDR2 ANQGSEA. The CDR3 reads CSVGAGIGAEAFF. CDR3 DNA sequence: TGCAGCGTTGGGGCGGGGATTGGGGCTGAAGCTTTCTTT.

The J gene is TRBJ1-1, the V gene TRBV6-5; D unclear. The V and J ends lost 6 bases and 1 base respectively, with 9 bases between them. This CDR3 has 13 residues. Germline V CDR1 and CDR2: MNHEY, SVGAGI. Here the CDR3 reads CASRKTENTEAFF. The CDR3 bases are TGTGCCAGCAGGAAAACAGAGAACACTGAAGCTTTCTTT.